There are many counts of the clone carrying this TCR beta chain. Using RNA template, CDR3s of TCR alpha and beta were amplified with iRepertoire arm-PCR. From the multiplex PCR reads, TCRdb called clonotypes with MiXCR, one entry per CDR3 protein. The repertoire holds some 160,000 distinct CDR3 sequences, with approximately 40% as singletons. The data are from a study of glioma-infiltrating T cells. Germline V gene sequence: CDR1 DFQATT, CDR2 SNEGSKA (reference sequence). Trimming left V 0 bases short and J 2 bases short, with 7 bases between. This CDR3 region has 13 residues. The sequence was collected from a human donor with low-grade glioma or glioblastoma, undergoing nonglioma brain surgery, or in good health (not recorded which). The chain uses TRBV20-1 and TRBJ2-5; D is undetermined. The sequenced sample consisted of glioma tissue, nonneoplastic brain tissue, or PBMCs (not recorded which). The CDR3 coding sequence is TGCAGTGCTAGAGATTTCGGACAAGAGACCCAGTACTTC. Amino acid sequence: CSARDFGQETQYF.